The 18 T cell receptor beta chains reported below all come from one sample, sequenced in a study of blood T cell repertoires in COVID-19 (dated by TCRdb to about 2020). The library was built by means of the immunoSEQ multiplex PCR assay. Here the immuneACCESS table is served through TCRdb, limited to in-frame sequences with V and J called. Missing clones are a known gap in these copies; in checked studies unresolved V genes cover under half, and the rest lacks a known reason. Recorded for this sample are over 200,000 clones; 89% of them occurred a single time. Around 4.8% of the sample rests with the top ten. The sample consisted of peripheral blood. The receptor set was obtained from a woman in her thirties or forties with acute or convalescent COVID-19.

The chain couples TRBV6-5 to TRBJ1-2; the match to TRBD1 covers 9 bases. The ends lost 6 bases at V and 7 bases at J; junction bases unmatched: 12. CDR1 is MNHEY and CDR2 is SVGAGI in the germline V gene. The CDR3 has 15 amino acids. CDR3 DNA: TGTGCCAGCAGAGGACCGGGACAGGGAAGGGGTGGCTACACCTTC. Amino acid sequence: CASRGPGQGRGGYTF.

CDR3 nucleotides: TGTGCCAGCAGCTACACAGATACGCAGTATTTT. Its translation is CASSYTDTQYF. V and J are TRBV3-1 (or the pseudogene TRBV3-2) and TRBJ2-3; D gene unclear. The CDR3 loop spans 11 amino acids. Germline V CDR1 and CDR2: LGHDT, YNNKEL (reference sequence). V was clipped by 5 bases and J by 2 bases, with 2 bases between them.

V gene TRBV7-2 combines with J gene TRBJ1-1; possible D gene TRBD1, 6 bases. Germline assignment: CDR1 SGHTA and CDR2 FQGNSA. Trimming pared 3 bases from V and 8 bases from J, leaving 19 bases between. CDR3 length: 15 amino acids. For the CDR3, the DNA is TGTGCCAGCAGCTTCGACAGGTTTAGTTTTGAAGAAGCTTTCTTT. This gives the protein CASSFDRFSFEEAFF.

CDR3 sequence: CASSDARTASGNTIYF. CDR3 sequence (DNA): TGTGCCAGCAGTGACGCTCGGACAGCCTCTGGAAACACCATATATTTT. This rearrangement joins TRBV6-1 to TRBJ1-3; D perhaps matches TRBD1 (6 bases). Germline values: CDR1 MNHNS, CDR2 SASEGT. This CDR3 region has 16 residues. V lost 3 bases and J 0 bases, leaving 12 bases between the germline ends.

Remarks on this clone: Other nucleotide sequences in the sample specify the same CDR3. The chain carries TRBV9 and TRBJ1-6; tentative D call: TRBD1 (6 bases). Germline CDR1 SGDLS, CDR2 YYNGEE. Trimming shortened V by 4 bases and J by 0 bases, and 14 bases separated the two germline ends. The CDR3 consists of 17 residues. The chain's CDR3 is CASSSGTPSSYNSPLHF. The CDR3 DNA reads as TGTGCCAGCAGCTCCGGGACACCGAGCTCCTATAATTCACCCCTCCACTTT. Full variable domain (missing parts from reference TRBV9 and TRBJ1-6): DSGVTQTPKHLITATGQRVTLRCSPRSGDLSVYWYQQSLDQGLQFLIQYYNGEERAKGNILERFSAQQFPDLHSELNLSSLELGDSALYFCASSSGTPSSYNSPLHFGNGTRLTVT.

V and J are TRBV5-1 and TRBJ1-1; no clear D gene. This CDR3 is 14 amino acids long. The V gene's germline CDR1 is SGHRS and CDR2 YFSETQ. V lost 0 bases, J lost 0 bases, and 6 bases lay in between. Here the CDR3 reads CASSLGQMNTEAFF. In DNA form, the CDR3 reads TGCGCCAGCAGCTTGGGGCAGATGAACACTGAAGCTTTCTTT.

This chain connects TRBV24-1 to TRBJ2-2, with 8 bases matching TRBD1. The CDR3 is made up of 14 amino acids. Germline assignment: CDR1 KGHDR and CDR2 SFDVKD. The junction had 1 base not matched to a gene; V was cut back by 5 bases and J by 3 bases. The CDR3 sequence is CATSGQGYTGELFF. DNA for the CDR3: TGTGCCACCAGTGGACAGGGGTACACCGGGGAGCTGTTTTTT.

The genes are TRBV19 and TRBJ2-3; TRBD2 matches 12 bases. CDR1 and CDR2 (germline): LNHDA, SQIVND (reference sequence). This CDR3 contains 19 residues. After removal of 2 bases from V and 0 bases from J, the junction contained 9 bases not matched to a gene. The DNA of the CDR3 is TGTGCCAGTAGTATATTCTCCTCCACTAGCGGGGGGAGCACAGATACGCAGTATTTT. Protein: CASSIFSSTSGGSTDTQYF.

Here the CDR3 reads CASRAISGEETQYF. The DNA of the CDR3 is TGCGCCAGCAGAGCTATTAGCGGGGAAGAGACCCAGTACTTC. This chain joins TRBV4-1 and TRBJ2-5, with 8 positions matching TRBD2. Germline V gene sequence: CDR1 MGHRA, CDR2 YSYEKL. V lost 6 bases, J lost 3 bases, and 6 bases stayed unmatched. This CDR3 spans 14 amino acids.

The gene calls are TRBV6-6 and TRBJ1-5, with 7 nucleotides matching TRBD1. V lost 5 bases to trimming and J lost 5 bases; unmatched junction nucleotides: 6. Germline loops: CDR1 MNHNY, CDR2 SVGAGI (reference sequence). The CDR3 consists of 14 residues. DNA of the CDR3: TGTGCCAGCAGTACGGGGACAGTCTATCAGCCCCAGCATTTT. It is translated as CASSTGTVYQPQHF.

This chain uses TRBV6-5 with TRBJ1-1, with 7 bases fitting TRBD1. Trimming removed 4 bases from V and 1 base from J; junction bases left unmatched: 3. The CDR3 has 14 amino acids. From germline, CDR1 is MNHEY and CDR2 SVGAGI. The CDR3 sequence: CASSSRDRNTEAFF. In nucleotides, the CDR3 is TGTGCCAGCAGTTCCCGGGACAGGAACACTGAAGCTTTCTTT.

This chain connects TRBV5-1 to TRBJ2-3; D possibly corresponds to TRBD2 (7 bases). The CDR3 has 15 residues. V gave up 4 bases and J gave up 5 bases, with 17 bases separating them. The germline V gene has CDR1 SGHRS and CDR2 YFSETQ. The CDR3 bases are TGCGCCAGCAGCCGAGGGGGGGACTACCTAGATACGCAGTATTTT. Translated, it gives CASSRGGDYLDTQYF.

The chain links TRBV11-3 to TRBJ2-3; 9 nucleotides align to TRBD2. The V and J ends lost 5 bases and 2 bases, in that order; junction bases with no gene match: 2. Germline CDR1 and CDR2: SGHNT and YENEEA. The CDR3 runs to 14 residues. This CDR3 is CASSRGGATDTQYF. DNA for the CDR3: TGTGCCAGCAGCCGCGGGGGGGCCACAGATACGCAGTATTTT.

The chain couples TRBV3-1 (or the pseudogene TRBV3-2) to TRBJ1-1, with 9 bases lining up with TRBD1. Per the germline V gene, CDR1 is LGHDT and CDR2 is YNNKEL (reference sequence). The CDR3 runs 15 residues. V dropped 1 base and J dropped 5; count of bases not matched to a gene: 5. The CDR3 spells CASSQGGTGRTEAFF. CDR3 DNA: TGTGCCAGCAGCCAAGGAGGGACAGGGAGGACTGAAGCTTTCTTT.

This clone was observed a handful of times. The chain joins TRBV11-2 to TRBJ1-1; TRBD1 is a possible D gene (5 bases). CDR3 size: 14 residues. Germline V CDR1 and CDR2: SGHAT, FQNNGV. The V gene lost 1 base and the J gene lost 3 bases, with 9 bases spanning the gap. CDR3 in DNA: TGTGCCAGCAGCTTAGGACAGATTTACACTGAAGCTTTCTTT. It is translated as CASSLGQIYTEAFF.

The chain uses TRBV10-3 and TRBJ1-6; D is perhaps TRBD1 (5 bases). The germline V and J ends were trimmed by 7 bases and 10 bases, with 14 bases remaining between them. Germline values: CDR1 ENHRY, CDR2 SYGVKD. The CDR3 extends over 13 amino acids. The chain's CDR3 is CAITPDNSSPLHF. The DNA of the CDR3 is TGTGCCATCACCCCGGACAATAGCTCACCCCTCCACTTT.

A remark on this clone: At one end, the junction sequence differs from germline, possibly due to a read error. The rearrangement joins TRBV5-6 to TRBJ1-2; 8 bases map to TRBD1. The CDR3 runs to 13 residues. Germline V gene lookup returns CDR1 SGHDT and CDR2 YYEEEE. Written as DNA, the CDR3 is TGTGCCAGCAGTTTGGACAGGGTGGACGGCTACACCTTC. Its protein is CASSLDRVDGYTF.

The chain joins TRBV19 to TRBJ2-3, with 9 bases matching TRBD2. CDR3 length equals 16 residues. From germline, CDR1 is LNHDA and CDR2 SQIVND (reference sequence). V was pared by 6 bases and J by 5 bases, with 12 bases of the junction left unmatched. The CDR3 spells CASRTQASGVVDTQYF. The CDR3 nucleotides are TGTGCCAGTAGGACTCAAGCTAGCGGGGTCGTAGATACGCAGTATTTT.